One sample yielded the 22 T cell receptor beta chains listed below, sequenced in a study of blood T cell repertoires in COVID-19. Method: immunoSEQ multiplex PCR; TCRdb's copy keeps in-frame clones and lacks some. The profile shows approximately 180,000 clones, 70% to 85% of them singletons. The sequenced material came from PBMCs or T cells enriched from blood (not recorded which). The receptors stem from a man aged 45-60 years who had recovered from COVID-19.

The V gene is TRBV19, the J gene TRBJ1-3; 8 bases match TRBD1. Trimming took 5 bases from V and 4 from J; bases not matched to a gene: 7. Germline V lookup: CDR1 LNHDA, CDR2 SQIVND (reference sequence). The CDR3 spans 15 residues. The CDR3 is CASSVVPGGGNTIYF. CDR3 coding DNA: TGTGCCAGTAGTGTCGTCCCAGGGGGCGGAAACACCATATATTTT.

The chain employs TRBV12-3 or TRBV12-4 and TRBJ1-3; D ambiguous. The CDR3 sequence is 13 residues long. V was clipped by 6 bases and J by 0 bases, with 6 bases between them. CDR3 residues: CASRSSSGNTIYF. CDR3 nucleotide sequence: TGTGCCAGCAGGTCCAGCTCTGGAAACACCATATATTTT.

The chain carries TRBV2 and TRBJ1-5, with TRBD1 as a possible D gene (5 bases). Trimming removed 4 bases from V and 7 bases from J, with 17 bases in between. This CDR3 comprises 15 residues. CDR1 is SNHLY and CDR2 is FYNNEI in the germline V gene. The CDR3 sequence is CASSVEGTPGQPQHF. Here the CDR3 DNA reads TGTGCCAGCAGTGTGGAGGGGACGCCGGGGCAGCCCCAGCATTTT.

This chain connects TRBV3-1 (or the pseudogene TRBV3-2) to TRBJ1-2; D perhaps matches TRBD1 (5 bases). CDR1 and CDR2 from the germline V gene are LGHDT and YNNKEL (reference sequence). V lost 4 bases and J lost 3, with 15 bases in between. This CDR3 spans 15 amino acids. CDR3 DNA sequence: TGTGCCAGCAGCCGCCCCCACGGGGGGGACTATGGCTACACCTTC. Translation gives CASSRPHGGDYGYTF.

The gene calls are TRBV3-1 (or the pseudogene TRBV3-2) and TRBJ1-1; TRBD1 aligns across 9 bases. From germline, CDR1 is LGHDT and CDR2 YNNKEL (reference sequence). The CDR3 is 14 amino acids. V lost 5 bases, J lost 6 bases, and 7 bases stayed unmatched. CDR3 in amino acids: CASSRGTGWPEAFF. The CDR3, as DNA: TGTGCCAGCAGCAGAGGGACAGGGTGGCCTGAAGCTTTCTTT.

By share, this clone ranks as medium-sized. The chain couples TRBV2 to TRBJ2-7; D is undetermined. This CDR3 has 13 amino acids. Looked up from germline, CDR1 is SNHLY and CDR2 is FYNNEI. With 4 bases removed from V and 0 bases from J, the gap between germline ends came to 7 bases. The chain's CDR3 is CASSGESSYEQYF. CDR3 bases: TGTGCCAGCAGTGGCGAGAGCTCCTACGAGCAGTACTTC.

The rearrangement uses TRBV5-1 and TRBJ2-3, with 8 bases fitting TRBD1. The CDR3 extends over 15 amino acids. Germline V gene sequence: CDR1 SGHRS, CDR2 YFSETQ. Losses at the gene ends were 0 bases for V and 5 bases for J; bases not matched to a gene: 5. As DNA, the CDR3 is TGCGCCAGCAGCTTGGCGACAGGGGAACAAGATACGCAGTATTTT. As protein: CASSLATGEQDTQYF.

The genes are TRBV28 and TRBJ1-1, with TRBD1 matching 10 bases. The V segment lost 5 bases and the J segment 4 bases; nucleotides outside the gene matches: 7. The CDR3 has 15 residues. Germline CDR1 is MDHEN and CDR2 is SYDVKM. CDR3 coding DNA: TGTGCCAGCAGTCCAGATAGGACAGGGGGCACTGAAGCTTTCTTT. Protein: CASSPDRTGGTEAFF.

Concerning this clone itself: The junction differs from germline at one of its ends, possibly a read error. This sequence joins TRBV7-7 and TRBJ2-1, with D perhaps matching TRBD2 (6 bases). CDR3 length equals 15 residues. Germline values: CDR1 SSHAT, CDR2 FNYEAQ (reference sequence). CDR3 region: CASSLEGRGLHEQFF. As DNA, the CDR3 is TGTGCTAGCAGCTTAGAGGGGCGGGGTTTGCATGAGCAGTTCTTC.

The rearrangement joins TRBV7-6 to TRBJ2-4; D unresolved. Trimming removed 5 bases from V and 0 bases from J, with 14 bases in between. The CDR3 extends over 16 amino acids. The germline gives CDR1 SGHVS, CDR2 FNYEAQ. Here the CDR3 DNA reads TGTGCCAGCAGCCTCTGGCCCACATTAGCCAAAAACATTCAGTACTTC. Protein sequence: CASSLWPTLAKNIQYF.

V usage is TRBV27 and J usage is TRBJ2-2, with D possibly TRBD2 on 5 matching bases. CDR3 length equals 15 residues. Germline CDR1 MNHEY, CDR2 SMNVEV (reference sequence). The V end was cut by 4 bases, the J end by 4 bases, with 13 bases between. The CDR3 coding sequence is TGTGCCAGCAGTTCCCCTTTAGCGCTCACCGGGGAGCTGTTTTTT. Translating it yields CASSSPLALTGELFF.

This clone was recorded a few times. The CDR3 DNA sequence: TGTGCCAGCAGCCCGGACAGGTCTGGCTACACCTTC. Protein product: CASSPDRSGYTF. The chain is built from TRBV3-1 (or the pseudogene TRBV3-2) and TRBJ1-2; the match to TRBD1 covers 7 bases. V gave up 4 bases and J gave up 7 bases; unmatched junction bases: 3. CDR1 is LGHDT and CDR2 is YNNKEL in the germline V gene (reference sequence). The CDR3 runs 12 residues.

The V gene is TRBV29-1, the J gene TRBJ2-7, with 7 bases that match TRBD1. Unmatched junction bases numbered 1, after V lost 3 bases and J lost 2 bases. Germline CDR1 and CDR2: SQVTM and ANQGSEA. The CDR3 loop spans 12 amino acids. CDR3 in amino acids: CSVDTGAYEQYF. CDR3 DNA: TGCAGCGTTGACACAGGGGCCTACGAGCAGTACTTC.

J is TRBJ1-4 and V is TRBV7-9; TRBD1 might be the D (5 bases). V was pared by 5 bases and J by 0 bases, with 13 bases between. The CDR3 sequence is 16 residues long. Germline CDR1 SEHNR, CDR2 FQNEAQ (reference sequence). CDR3 in amino acids: CASSPMGGATNEKLFF. The CDR3 nucleotides read TGTGCCAGCAGCCCGATGGGGGGGGCAACTAATGAAAAACTGTTTTTT.

Remarks on this clone: One junction end does not reproduce the germline sequence, and a read error may be involved. J is TRBJ1-5 and V is TRBV19, with a possible D match to TRBD1 (5 bases). Per the germline V gene, CDR1 is LNHDA and CDR2 is SQIVND (reference sequence). This CDR3 is built from 15 residues. The chain's CDR3 is CASSIVGRSSQPQHF. CDR3 in DNA: TGTGCCAGTAGTATAGTGGGGCGTAGCAGTCAGCCCCAGCATTTT.

The V gene is TRBV10-3, the J gene TRBJ2-1; D perhaps matches TRBD1 (6 bases). The CDR3 spans 16 residues. V was trimmed by 6 bases and J by 4 bases, leaving 19 bases between them. CDR1 and CDR2 from the germline V gene are ENHRY and SYGVKD. Here the CDR3 reads CAISGQPGVGYNEQFF. Here the CDR3 DNA reads TGTGCCATCAGCGGACAGCCAGGGGTAGGGTACAATGAGCAGTTCTTC.

The chain is built from TRBV9 and TRBJ1-6; perhaps TRBD1 as D (5 bases). V was cut by 4 bases and J by 4 bases, with 12 bases left in between. CDR3 size: 15 residues. The germline CDR1 and CDR2 sequences are SGDLS and YYNGEE. The CDR3 protein is CASSSGRSYNSPLHF. The CDR3 nucleotides read TGTGCCAGCAGCTCAGGGAGGTCGTATAATTCACCCCTCCACTTT.

This clone was seen more than once but under ten times. The chain has TRBV18 and TRBJ1-1, with 9 bases identical to TRBD1. The CDR3 has 14 residues. Germline V gives CDR1 KGHSH, CDR2 LQKENI. V lost 5 bases and J lost 5; bases outside the gene matches: 6. Here the CDR3 reads CASSTGQGKTEAFF. CDR3 nucleotide sequence: TGTGCCAGCTCAACAGGACAGGGGAAGACTGAAGCTTTCTTT.

The chain joins TRBV3-1 (or the pseudogene TRBV3-2) to TRBJ1-2, with a weak D call TRBD1 (5 bases). Germline V gene lookup returns CDR1 LGHDT and CDR2 YNNKEL (reference sequence). This CDR3 region has 13 residues. V gave up 4 bases and J gave up 8 bases, with 14 bases separating them. DNA of the CDR3: TGTGCCAGCAGCCCTCGCGGGGCGTACGGCTACACCTTC. Protein product: CASSPRGAYGYTF.

This clone has ten or more counts. The chain recombines TRBV9 with TRBJ2-1; a weak D match, TRBD2 (5 bases). Trimming took 0 bases from V and 4 from J, leaving 5 bases between them. Looked up from germline, CDR1 is SGDLS and CDR2 is YYNGEE. This CDR3 region has 13 residues. The CDR3 nucleotides are TGTGCCAGCAGCGTAGGGGAGTACAATGAGCAGTTCTTC. Protein sequence: CASSVGEYNEQFF.

This chain connects TRBV19 to TRBJ1-5, with D possibly matching TRBD1 (6 bases). The ends were cut back, 5 bases at V and 11 bases at J, with 19 bases in the middle. The CDR3 runs to 14 residues. The germline gives CDR1 LNHDA, CDR2 SQIVND (reference sequence). CDR3 sequence reads: CASSGQWSEWAQHF. CDR3 DNA sequence: TGTGCCAGTAGTGGACAGTGGTCGGAATGGGCCCAGCATTTT.

The V gene is TRBV5-6, the J gene TRBJ2-1; possible D gene TRBD2, 5 bases. CDR1 is SGHDT, CDR2 YYEEEE, per germline. Trimming removed 0 bases from V and 2 bases from J, with 12 bases in between. The length of the CDR3 is 16 residues. CDR3 sequence: CASSLDFGETYNEQFF. The CDR3 bases are TGTGCCAGCAGCTTGGATTTTGGGGAGACCTACAATGAGCAGTTCTTC.